Sequencing of this TCR beta chain was carried out in a study of cytomegalovirus exposure and HLA in healthy donors (dated by TCRdb to about 2017). Background on the whole study: According to an earlier analysis of 587 of the donors, 200 million or so T cells yielded 90 million to 130 million unique TCR beta sequences and less than 300 Gb of sequence data. Of the roughly 420 genotyped donors, 80% to 90% were placed in the genetic ancestry cluster associated with self-reported Caucasian donors. Using immunosequencing, the study profiled T cell repertoires from 500 to 800 subjects and related those repertoires to cytomegalovirus serostatus. The study aimed to test whether cataloging public T cell receptors could reveal signatures of past pathogen exposure. The number of typed donors differed by locus: roughly 620-630 for A, B, C, DRB1 and DQB1; 522 for DQA1; some 610 for DPA1; and some 450 for DPB1. Class I and class II HLA loci were covered by the typing at four-digit resolution. Donor age, sex, ethnicity and CMV serostatus were compiled together with the repertoire data. Genome-wide SNP genotypes for about 65% of the 666 donors were used in a later genetic analysis, which treated that subset as a discovery cohort. Because of strong linkage in the cohort, roughly five DR-DQ haplotypes were treated as single units for association and clustering. In a later analysis, previously published TCR beta repertoires from 666 donors were re-analyzed and high-resolution HLA genotyping was added so that TCR occurrence patterns could be studied. All discovery cohort repertoires had been generated on a single sequencing platform. Rather than drawing on any new phenotypic data, the later analysis identified candidate immune exposures from TCR beta sequences and the way those sequences occurred across donors. An early release that covered roughly 600 HLA-typed donors contained approximately 290 gigabases of sequencing data and about 84 million unique TCR sequences. Among some 410 genotyped donors of the cohort, an average of about 240,000 unique TCR beta nucleotide sequences was sequenced per donor, of which 15% to 20% were non-productive. Besides the first cohort of under 700 subjects, a separate validation cohort made up of 120 different subjects was used. To decide whether each TCR beta V gene segment behaved as functional or pseudogenic, an earlier analysis of some 570 of the donors relied on high-throughput TCR beta sequencing. The study combined high-throughput TCR immunosequencing, statistical association of individual TCRs with disease status, and machine learning to predict cytomegalovirus infection status. General conclusions and limits of the study: The authors suggested that the approach could potentially be generalized to other disease states and immunological phenotypes. While some public TCRs were present in many individuals, most TCR sequences turned up only very rarely across donors. Compared with equally common non-associated chains, HLA-associated TCR beta chains in a later analysis were more clonally expanded and had lower generation probabilities. A cluster of highly shared sequence variants was judged likely to represent a technical artifact of the sequencing pipeline. Presence/absence analyses assumed roughly uniform sequencing depth across donors, an assumption that may not hold. Because some donors lacked HLA typing at each locus, the association tests relied only on the typed subset. Because counts were too low, more than 15 rarely observed V segments, including chromosome 9 orphons, were excluded from the earlier analysis of around 590 of the donors. At a false discovery rate of 0.05, a later analysis linked about 16,000 TCR beta sequences to specific HLA alleles. In a later analysis, most CMV-associated TCR beta chains were found to appear HLA-restricted, with HLA associations seemingly driven largely by CMV exposure. According to a later analysis, TCR association rates differed among HLA loci, with DRB1 alleles showing the most associated TCRs and HLA-C alleles showing the fewest. A total of around 150 TCR beta chains were listed by the study as associated with cytomegalovirus. An earlier analysis of several hundred of the donors showed that most TCR beta V segments appeared in productive rearrangements either about 87% or about 30% of the time, which broadly matched IMGT annotations. A later genetic analysis associated a missense DCLRE1C variant with V-gene and J-gene trimming of TCR beta chains, and an independent cohort replicated the association. Correlated functional status among segregating V segments might reflect linkage disequilibrium, but an unknown experimental factor could not be ruled out. In a later analysis, several top co-occurrence clusters were reported to appear linked to parvovirus B19, influenza, CMV and Epstein-Barr virus. A further reported finding was that TCR beta sequences accurately predicted the HLA-A and HLA-B alleles for most subjects in the first cohort. According to a later genetic analysis, donors in an Asian-associated ancestry cluster had fewer N-insertions in productive TCRs than the roughly 700-donor mean. Three of the identified cytomegalovirus-associated TCR beta chains were confirmed in vitro to be specific for cytomegalovirus antigens. CMV serostatus was the only immune exposure information available for the cohort. The classifier was reported to diagnose cytomegalovirus status with high specificity and sensitivity in both the original cohort and the validation cohort. Strong co-occurrence of HLA alleles, especially DR and DQ, made assigning TCR associations to individual alleles difficult. This cohort had only TCR beta chains sequenced, and the lack of alpha or paired-chain data limited which features could be detected.

About this clone itself: What this receptor recognizes is not known. One base away there is no much larger clone; base qualities are not given.

Library creation used the immunoSEQ multiplex PCR assay. A mixture of 60 forward primers for TCR Vbeta segments and 13 reverse primers for TCR Jbeta segments was used in the multiplex PCR. The CDR3 region of rearranged TCR beta genes was amplified from genomic DNA by a multiplex PCR assay. On the Illumina HiSeq System, the amplified TCR beta libraries were sequenced as 87-base-pair reads. From the authors' description of their analysis: A later analysis tallied tens of millions of unique TCR beta chains across the 666 repertoires, and around 10 million of those chains were shared by two or more donors. To remove PCR and sequencing errors, raw reads were error-corrected and collapsed into unique sequences using a nearest-neighbor algorithm that merged closely related sequences. V, D and J gene segments were assigned by aligning CDR3 sequences to IMGT reference sequences. Each retained sequence needed at least a six-nucleotide match to both a V gene segment and a J gene segment. A rearrangement was called productive if the CDR3 had no stop codons and remained in frame with V and J, and every other rearrangement was called non-productive. Following IMGT convention, CDR3 was defined as the stretch from the second conserved V-encoded cysteine to the conserved J-encoded phenylalanine. The earlier analysis of 450 to 750 of the donors excluded any sequence lacking an unambiguous match to a single V gene segment. An earlier analysis of several hundred of the donors classified V segments as functional when productive rearrangements were above 56.7% and as segregating when the standard deviation between donors was above 5%. A statistical classification framework was built for diagnosing cytomegalovirus status from the catalog of TCR beta chain sequences. A later analysis assigned V and J genes by comparing TCR nucleotide sequences with IMGT/GENE-DB human TR gene sequences. The TCRdist pipeline was used in a later analysis to assign CDR3 sequences and most-parsimonious VDJ recombination scenarios. In a later analysis, every TCR beta chain was defined by the combination of its CDR3 amino acid sequence and its V-gene family, and reads without a unique V-gene family were dropped. A later analysis removed several hundred highly shared, low-generation-probability nucleotide sequences to deal with suspected cross-contamination and a sequencing artifact. In a later analysis, a clonal expansion index for each public chain was calculated from normalized within-repertoire ranks of inferred template counts. In a later analysis, generation probabilities were computed using a VDJ recombination model fitted to out-of-frame rearrangements, and the results were checked against IGoR. Hypergeometric tests were used in a later analysis to score TCR-TCR, TCR-HLA and TCR-CMV co-occurrence, with a repertoire-size bias correction applied to the TCR pairs. In a later analysis, false discovery rates were estimated by permuting HLA or CMV assignments 20 times. In a later analysis, co-occurring TCRs were grouped with DBSCAN, and TCRdist sequence similarity was added when clustering was performed within HLA-allele-positive subsets. Repertoires with fewer than 30,000 or more than 120,000 public chains were left out of co-occurrence clustering, as were about 5 repertoires with anomalous nucleotide sharing. TCRdb limited this immuneACCESS table to in-frame rearrangements with V and J called. A share of clones is missing; checked studies link under half to unresolved V genes, and the rest is unexplained. Clone size and the V and J calls come from that table; the DNA yielded D and trimming. Recorded for this sample are more than 95,000 clones; 78% of them occurred a single time. The top ten constitute around 9.9% of the sample.

The cohort consisted of hundreds of healthy bone marrow donors. Cohort members were all nominally healthy when sampled, although unrecorded immune exposures were likely present. The donor was CMV seropositive and belonged to the group of a few hundred seropositive cohort members. A peripheral blood sample was collected from each donor, and TCR beta sequencing was performed on peripheral blood mononuclear cells. The Qiagen DNeasy Blood Extraction Kit was used to extract genomic DNA from the blood cell samples. The sequencing input was PBMCs. The clonotype originates from a young man in good health and CMV-seropositive.

Here is the DNA: TGTGCCAGCAGCTTTTTAAGCGGGGGACCCTACGAGCAGTACTTC. It encodes CASSFLSGGPYEQYF. This chain is built from TRBV7-9 and TRBJ2-7; TRBD2 lines up with 8 middle nucleotides. The CDR3 holds 15 amino acids from the cysteine to the phenylalanine. CDR3 DNA only is kept here, 45 bases in frame from base 1. Sequences SEHNR (CDR1) and FQNEAQ (CDR2) are obtained from the germline V gene (reference sequence). Trimming accounts for 3 bases at V and 2 bases at J, while the number of junction bases matched to no gene is 6.